Sequencing of this T cell receptor (beta chain) was carried out in a study of blood T cell repertoires in COVID-19. Study-wide context: The United States, Italy and Spain were the sources of the acute and convalescent COVID-19 samples. PBMCs, B-cell-depleted T cells, or T cells provided the cDNA or gDNA that made up the material.

Original handling: Amplifying reference gene primers gave estimates of nucleated cell counts. The repertoire was sequenced with immunoSEQ multiplex PCR; TCRdb's copy has only in-frame clones and lacks some. The DNA gave D and trimming, while V, J and clone size come from that table. The sample consists of tens of thousands of clones, 70% to 90% of them appearing once. Germline lookup yields CDR1 LNHNV and CDR2 YYDKDF (reference sequence). V was pared by 0 bases and J by 0 bases, with 12 bases between. The CDR3 is 17 residues long. The sample was peripheral blood. This clonotype was obtained from a woman older than 75 with active or convalescent COVID-19. The rearrangement uses TRBV15 and TRBJ1-3, with a weak D call TRBD1 (5 bases). The CDR3 sequence is CATSRDRQPSSGNTIYF. In nucleotides, the CDR3 is TGTGCCACCAGCAGAGATCGACAGCCGAGCTCTGGAAACACCATATATTTT.